Shown below are 14 T cell receptor beta chains from a single sample sequenced in a study of CD8 T cells in ankylosing spondylitis. TCRdb re-called the 5' RACE reads through MiXCR, storing one row per CDR3 protein. The profile shows roughly 170,000 distinct CDR3 sequences, roughly 10% of them singletons. The sample taken for sequencing was blood, either unsorted or a sorted T cell fraction (not recorded which). The receptors were sampled from a female donor with ankylosing spondylitis or in good health (not recorded which).

The J gene is TRBJ1-1, the V gene TRBV24-1; the match to TRBD1 covers 7 bases. V lost 3 bases and J lost 7; bases outside the gene matches: 4. Germline values: CDR1 KGHDR, CDR2 SFDVKD. The CDR3 has 13 residues. The CDR3 nucleotides are TGTGCCACCAGTGATGGGGACAGATTTGAAGCTTTCTTT. Amino acids: CATSDGDRFEAFF.

This clonotype was detected many times. This chain connects TRBV29-1 to TRBJ2-1; D tentatively fits TRBD1 or TRBD2 (5 bases each). Germline values: CDR1 SQVTM, CDR2 ANQGSEA. This CDR3 comprises 14 residues. Trimming removed 7 bases at V and 0 bases at J, with 13 bases between. The CDR3 reads CSGGPRTSYNEQFF. CDR3 coding DNA: TGCAGCGGGGGACCCCGTACCTCCTACAATGAGCAGTTCTTC.

This rearrangement joins TRBV4-3 to TRBJ2-2; 10 nucleotides align to TRBD2. Germline V lookup: CDR1 LGHNA, CDR2 YSLEER. The CDR3 totals 17 residues. Germline trimming cut 7 bases from V and 3 bases from J; bases unmatched to any gene: 11. The CDR3 here is CASTPWEAGGYTGELFF. CDR3 DNA: TGCGCCAGCACCCCATGGGAAGCGGGAGGGTACACCGGGGAGCTGTTTTTT.

This clonotype was seen a few times. This chain links TRBV30 with TRBJ2-1, with 7 bases matching TRBD2. Per germline, CDR1 GTSNPN and CDR2 SVGIG (reference sequence). This CDR3 is built from 15 residues. The J segment lost 6 bases and the V segment lost 3 bases, leaving 11 bases of the junction unmatched. The CDR3 coding sequence is TGTGCCTGGAGCCCCGAAGCGGGATTTCGCAATGAGCAGTTCTTC. Its translation is CAWSPEAGFRNEQFF. The full variable domain, its missing parts supplied by reference TRBV30 and TRBJ2-1, is SQTIHQWPATLVQPVGSPLSLECTVEGTSNPNLYWYRQAAGRGLQLLFYSVGIGQISSEVPQNLSASRPQDRQFILSSKKLLLSDSGFYLCAWSPEAGFRNEQFFGPGTRLTVL.

The sample holds many counts of this clonotype. The rearrangement joins TRBV5-6 to TRBJ2-7; D unresolved. Trimming shortened V by 8 bases and J by 6 bases, and 15 bases separated the two germline ends. CDR3 length: 12 amino acids. Germline V gene lookup returns CDR1 SGHDT and CDR2 YYEEEE. The CDR3 bases are TGTGCCAGTTCTCTTGGCCTGAGCGAGCAGTACTTC. Encoded protein: CASSLGLSEQYF. Drawing the rest from reference TRBV5-6 and TRBJ2-7, the complete variable domain is DAGVTQSPTHLIKTRGQQVTLRCSPKSGHDTVSWYQQALGQGPQFIFQYYEEEERQRGNFPDRFSGHQFPNYSSELNVNALLLGDSALYLCASSLGLSEQYFGPGTRLTVT.

The rearrangement uses TRBV27 and TRBJ2-7; D tentatively reads TRBD1 or TRBD2 (5 bases each). The CDR3 length is 14 residues. The V and J ends lost 4 bases and 2 bases respectively, with 12 bases between them. In germline, CDR1 is MNHEY, CDR2 SMNVEV (reference sequence). The CDR3 DNA reads TGTGCCAGCAGTTCGGACACTAGACCCTACGAGCAGTACTTC. It codes for CASSSDTRPYEQYF.

This clonotype has only a few counts. This chain links TRBV7-6 with TRBJ2-7; D remains ambiguous. The germline CDR1 and CDR2 sequences are SGHVS and FNYEAQ. This CDR3 region has 16 residues. Trimming took off 2 bases at V and 6 bases at J, with 20 bases between the two ends. CDR3 region: CASSLRPDSRGGEQYF. The CDR3 DNA reads as TGTGCCAGCAGCTTACGACCTGACTCCCGCGGTGGCGAGCAGTACTTC. The entire variable domain, with the rest obtained from reference TRBV7-6 and TRBJ2-7, is as follows: GAGVSQSPRYKVTKRGQDVALRCDPISGHVSLYWYRQALGQGPEFLTYFNYEAQQDKSGLPNDRFSAERPEGSISTLTIQRTEQRDSAMYRCASSLRPDSRGGEQYFGPGTRLTVT.

This clonotype occurred many times. The genes are TRBV12-3 or TRBV12-4 and TRBJ2-7; the D gene is possibly TRBD1 (5 bases). The CDR3 length is 13 residues. V lost 3 bases to trimming and J lost 1 base, with 7 bases between them. Written as DNA, the CDR3 is TGTGCCAGCAGTTTGAGACAGTCCTACGAGCAGTACTTC. Translated, it gives CASSLRQSYEQYF.

For this clonotype: Given a much more abundant clone one base away, this may be a read error. The chain joins TRBV5-6 to TRBJ1-1; unclear D gene. CDR3 length: 12 residues. Germline lookup yields CDR1 SGHDT and CDR2 YYEEEE. The CDR3 reads CASSDMNTGAFF. The CDR3 DNA is TGTGCCAGCAGTGATATGAACACTGGAGCTTTCTTT.

The chain combines TRBV20-1 with TRBJ2-7, with 7 positions matching TRBD2. The junction had 11 bases not matched to a gene; V was cut back by 0 bases and J by 0 bases. The germline gives CDR1 DFQATT, CDR2 SNEGSKA (reference sequence). The CDR3 spans 17 residues. The chain's CDR3 is CSARDSLGRGNSYEQYF. The CDR3 DNA is TGCAGTGCTAGAGACTCACTAGGGAGGGGAAACTCCTACGAGCAGTACTTC.

This clonotype was seen only a few times. V is TRBV11-2 and J is TRBJ1-1, with D hard to call. V lost 5 bases and J lost 2, with 12 bases in between. The CDR3 loop spans 14 amino acids. Germline CDR1 reads SGHAT; CDR2 reads FQNNGV. CDR3 DNA: TGTGCCAGCAGCCCAGCCACAGCTAACACTGAAGCTTTCTTT. Protein product: CASSPATANTEAFF.

Comment on this clonotype: Germline is not matched at one junction end, which may reflect a read error. V is TRBV9 and J is TRBJ2-5; TRBD2 aligns across 7 bases. Germline V gives CDR1 SGDLS, CDR2 YYNGEE. The CDR3 has 15 amino acids. The CDR3 DNA follows: TGTGCCAGCAGCGTCGGTGGGAGGGCCGGAGAGACCCAGCACTTC. It is translated as CASSVGGRAGETQHF.

This clonotype occurred a few times. The chain recombines TRBV9 with TRBJ2-1; D may be TRBD2 (5 bases). In germline, CDR1 is SGDLS, CDR2 YYNGEE. The V and J ends lost 2 bases and 6 bases respectively, with 18 bases between them. The CDR3 contains 16 residues. The CDR3 loop reads CASSVLLDIDPNEQFF. In DNA, the CDR3 is TGTGCCAGCAGCGTGTTACTAGACATCGACCCCAATGAGCAGTTCTTC.

On this clonotype itself: Since the CDR3 does not end with the conserved phenylalanine or tryptophan, this likely comes from a read error. The DNA of the CDR3 is TGCGCCAGCAGCCAAGATCTTGGAGGGAACACTGAAGCTTTCCTT. It specifies CASSQDLGGNTEAFL. The rearrangement uses TRBV4-3 and TRBJ1-1, with D unclear. CDR3 length: 15 residues. CDR1 and CDR2 from the germline V gene are LGHNA and YSLEER. V lost 0 bases, J lost 1 base, and 9 bases lay in between.